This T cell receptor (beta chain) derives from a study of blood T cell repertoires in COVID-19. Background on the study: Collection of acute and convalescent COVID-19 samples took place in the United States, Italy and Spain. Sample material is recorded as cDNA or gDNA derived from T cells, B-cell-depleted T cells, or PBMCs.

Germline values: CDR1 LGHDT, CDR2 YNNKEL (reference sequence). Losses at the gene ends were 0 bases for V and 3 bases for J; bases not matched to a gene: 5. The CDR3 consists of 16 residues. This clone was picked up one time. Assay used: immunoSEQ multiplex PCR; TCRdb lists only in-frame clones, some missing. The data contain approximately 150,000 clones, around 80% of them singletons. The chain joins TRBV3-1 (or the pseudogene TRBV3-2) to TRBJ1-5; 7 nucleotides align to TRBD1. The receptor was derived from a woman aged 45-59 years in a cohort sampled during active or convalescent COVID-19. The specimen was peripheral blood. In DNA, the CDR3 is TGTGCCAGCAGCCAAGAGCCAGGGGGATCCAATCAGCCCCAGCATTTT. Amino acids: CASSQEPGGSNQPQHF.